The text below deals with one T cell receptor (beta chain). The method was immunoSEQ multiplex PCR; TCRdb's version includes in-frame clones alone and lacks a portion of them. The profile covers about 68,000 clones, with about nine tenths appearing a single time and 3.5% to 4.5% taken by the ten largest. V was trimmed by 1 base and J by 4 bases, leaving 14 bases between them. CDR1 MNHNS and CDR2 SASEGT come from the germline V gene. The CDR3 is made up of 15 amino acids. Repertoires were sampled repeatedly during chemoradiotherapy. The data are from a study of chemoradiotherapy in HPV16-positive cancers.

The chain combines TRBV6-1 with TRBJ2-7; no reliable D call. Sequencing used blood, obtained from a patient who underwent chemoradiotherapy. The receptor's source is a human donor with HPV-associated anogenital cancer. CDR3 protein: CASSEVGSLLYEQYF. The CDR3 bases are TGTGCCAGCAGTGAAGTTGGCAGTCTCCTGTACGAGCAGTACTTC.